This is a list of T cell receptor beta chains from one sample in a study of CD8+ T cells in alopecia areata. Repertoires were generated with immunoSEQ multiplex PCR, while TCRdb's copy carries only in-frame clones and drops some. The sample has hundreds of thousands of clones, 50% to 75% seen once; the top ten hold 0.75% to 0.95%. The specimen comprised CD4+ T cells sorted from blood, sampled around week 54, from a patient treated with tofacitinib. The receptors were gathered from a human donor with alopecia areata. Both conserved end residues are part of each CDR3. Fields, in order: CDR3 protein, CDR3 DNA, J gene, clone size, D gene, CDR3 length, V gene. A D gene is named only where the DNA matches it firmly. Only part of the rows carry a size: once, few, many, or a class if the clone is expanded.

cdr3_aa: CAWSVRDNYGYTF
cdr3_nt: TGTGCCTGGAGTGTACGGGACAACTATGGCTACACCTTC
j_call: TRBJ1-2
clone_size: .
d_call: .
cdr3_length: 13
v_call: TRBV30

cdr3_aa: CSTSTGVNQPQHF
cdr3_nt: TGCAGCACGTCGACAGGGGTCAATCAGCCCCAGCATTTT
j_call: TRBJ1-5
clone_size: .
d_call: TRBD1
cdr3_length: 13
v_call: TRBV29-1

cdr3_aa: CASSPRDSLNSPLHF
cdr3_nt: TGTGCCAGCAGCCCCCGGGACAGCTTAAATTCACCCCTCCACTTT
j_call: TRBJ1-6
clone_size: .
d_call: TRBD1
cdr3_length: 15
v_call: TRBV7-8

cdr3_aa: CAWDIETRRTGTGELFF
cdr3_nt: TGTGCCTGGGATATAGAAACCAGGAGGACCGGCACCGGGGAGCTGTTTTTT
j_call: TRBJ2-2
clone_size: .
d_call: .
cdr3_length: 17
v_call: TRBV30

cdr3_aa: CASSNQPSNQPQHF
cdr3_nt: TGTGCCAGTAGTAACCAGCCCAGCAATCAGCCCCAGCATTTT
j_call: TRBJ1-5
clone_size: few
d_call: .
cdr3_length: 14
v_call: TRBV19

cdr3_aa: CASSQGTTQETQYF
cdr3_nt: TGTGCCAGCTCACAGGGGACTACCCAAGAGACCCAGTACTTC
j_call: TRBJ2-5
clone_size: .
d_call: TRBD2
cdr3_length: 14
v_call: TRBV18

cdr3_aa: CATSSPSGANVLTF
cdr3_nt: TGTGCCACCAGCAGCCCTTCTGGGGCCAACGTCCTGACTTTC
j_call: TRBJ2-6
clone_size: .
d_call: .
cdr3_length: 14
v_call: TRBV15

cdr3_aa: CASSVAKWGRLSLIEAFF
cdr3_nt: TGTGCCAGCAGCGTAGCCAAATGGGGACGGCTGTCCTTAATTGAAGCTTTCTTT
j_call: TRBJ1-1
clone_size: few
d_call: .
cdr3_length: 18
v_call: TRBV9

cdr3_aa: CASSYIPRANIQYF
cdr3_nt: TGTGCCAGCAGTTATATCCCAAGGGCAAACATTCAGTACTTC
j_call: TRBJ2-4
clone_size: .
d_call: .
cdr3_length: 14
v_call: TRBV6-6

cdr3_aa: CASRFLRGPPGVQYF
cdr3_nt: TGTGCCAGCAGATTTCTTCGGGGACCCCCTGGCGTGCAGTACTTC
j_call: TRBJ2-7
clone_size: few
d_call: .
cdr3_length: 15
v_call: TRBV11-2

cdr3_aa: CSVDSTGDGYTF
cdr3_nt: TGCAGCGTAGACTCAACAGGGGATGGCTACACCTTC
j_call: TRBJ1-2
clone_size: .
d_call: TRBD1
cdr3_length: 12
v_call: TRBV29-1

cdr3_aa: CASSVEAGQETQYF
cdr3_nt: TGTGCCAGCAGCGTAGAGGCGGGCCAAGAGACCCAGTACTTC
j_call: TRBJ2-5
clone_size: .
d_call: .
cdr3_length: 14
v_call: TRBV9

cdr3_aa: CASSPGLGETQYF
cdr3_nt: TGTGCCAGCAGCCCTGGTTTAGGGGAGACCCAGTACTTC
j_call: TRBJ2-5
clone_size: .
d_call: .
cdr3_length: 13
v_call: TRBV7-3

cdr3_aa: CASSYSGVSTDTQYF
cdr3_nt: TGTGCCAGCAGTTACTCAGGGGTTAGCACAGATACGCAGTATTTT
j_call: TRBJ2-3
clone_size: .
d_call: .
cdr3_length: 15
v_call: TRBV6-5

cdr3_aa: CASSDSFTDTQYF
cdr3_nt: TGTGCCAGCAGTGATTCCTTCACAGATACGCAGTATTTT
j_call: TRBJ2-3
clone_size: .
d_call: .
cdr3_length: 13
v_call: TRBV25-1

cdr3_aa: CGTEGAGYTF
cdr3_nt: TGCGGGACAGAGGGAGCTGGCTACACCTTC
j_call: TRBJ1-2
clone_size: .
d_call: TRBD1
cdr3_length: 10
v_call: TRBV20-1

cdr3_aa: CASSIPTGDREQFF
cdr3_nt: TGCGCCAGCAGCATCCCCACAGGAGATCGGGAGCAGTTCTTC
j_call: TRBJ2-1
clone_size: .
d_call: .
cdr3_length: 14
v_call: TRBV5-1

cdr3_aa: CASSLDPDREETQYF
cdr3_nt: TGTGCCAGCAGCTTGGACCCCGACAGGGAAGAGACCCAGTACTTC
j_call: TRBJ2-5
clone_size: .
d_call: TRBD1
cdr3_length: 15
v_call: TRBV11-2

cdr3_aa: CASRPGARPGETQYF
cdr3_nt: TGTGCCAGCAGGCCCGGGGCCCGACCAGGAGAGACCCAGTACTTC
j_call: TRBJ2-5
clone_size: .
d_call: .
cdr3_length: 15
v_call: TRBV2

cdr3_aa: CASSLFYEVFHEQYF
cdr3_nt: TGCGCCAGCAGCTTGTTTTATGAGGTTTTCCACGAGCAGTACTTC
j_call: TRBJ2-7
clone_size: .
d_call: .
cdr3_length: 15
v_call: TRBV5-1

cdr3_aa: CASSQSLLRGFGQPQHF
cdr3_nt: TGCGCCAGCAGTCAATCACTATTGAGGGGTTTCGGACAGCCCCAGCATTTT
j_call: TRBJ1-5
clone_size: .
d_call: .
cdr3_length: 17
v_call: TRBV23-1

cdr3_aa: CSVADRIRYEQYF
cdr3_nt: TGCAGCGTTGCAGACAGGATCCGCTACGAGCAGTACTTC
j_call: TRBJ2-7
clone_size: .
d_call: .
cdr3_length: 13
v_call: TRBV29-1

cdr3_aa: CASSLPPTGGFLDTQYF
cdr3_nt: TGTGCCAGCAGTCTCCCCCCGACAGGGGGCTTCTTAGATACGCAGTATTTT
j_call: TRBJ2-3
clone_size: .
d_call: TRBD1
cdr3_length: 17
v_call: TRBV27

cdr3_aa: CASSALRDRGGYTF
cdr3_nt: TGTGCCAGCAGTGCTCTCCGGGACAGGGGTGGCTACACCTTC
j_call: TRBJ1-2
clone_size: once
d_call: TRBD1
cdr3_length: 14
v_call: TRBV2

cdr3_aa: CASSYSGGYGYTF
cdr3_nt: TGTGCCAGCAGCTATTCCGGGGGCTATGGCTACACCTTC
j_call: TRBJ1-2
clone_size: .
d_call: .
cdr3_length: 13
v_call: TRBV11-1

cdr3_aa: CSVGQGKNIQYF
cdr3_nt: TGCAGCGTTGGGCAGGGGAAAAACATTCAGTACTTC
j_call: TRBJ2-4
clone_size: .
d_call: .
cdr3_length: 12
v_call: TRBV29-1

cdr3_aa: CASSYSWTHQNSPLHF
cdr3_nt: TGTGCCAGCAGTTACTCGTGGACCCATCAGAATTCACCCCTCCACTTT
j_call: TRBJ1-6
clone_size: .
d_call: .
cdr3_length: 16
v_call: TRBV6-5

cdr3_aa: CASSGRGRKLFF
cdr3_nt: TGTGCCAGCAGCGGACGTGGAAGAAAACTGTTTTTT
j_call: TRBJ1-4
clone_size: .
d_call: .
cdr3_length: 12
v_call: TRBV7-6

cdr3_aa: CASSIQPAGAKNIQYF
cdr3_nt: TGTGCCAGCAGCATACAGCCTGCTGGGGCCAAAAACATTCAGTACTTC
j_call: TRBJ2-4
clone_size: .
d_call: .
cdr3_length: 16
v_call: TRBV9